This T cell receptor (beta chain) derives from a study of shared clonotypes between healthy human individuals. There are a few counts of this clone. The CDR3 runs 14 residues. V was trimmed by 4 bases and J by 0 bases, leaving 9 bases between them. Germline CDR1 and CDR2: SGHDN and FVKESK. Sequencing used immunoSEQ multiplex PCR; TCRdb keeps in-frame clones, though not all of them. The sample holds 550,000 to 800,000 clones; less than 85% are singletons and the top ten take approximately 1.7%. Sequenced material: memory CD4+ T cells sorted from blood. Regarding subset: CD45RA-negative fraction. The chain recombines TRBV14 with TRBJ1-1; D unresolved. The source is a woman aged 25 to 45 in good health. The CDR3 loop is CASSPPKLNTEAFF. CDR3 sequence (DNA): TGTGCCAGCAGCCCCCCTAAATTGAACACTGAAGCTTTCTTT.